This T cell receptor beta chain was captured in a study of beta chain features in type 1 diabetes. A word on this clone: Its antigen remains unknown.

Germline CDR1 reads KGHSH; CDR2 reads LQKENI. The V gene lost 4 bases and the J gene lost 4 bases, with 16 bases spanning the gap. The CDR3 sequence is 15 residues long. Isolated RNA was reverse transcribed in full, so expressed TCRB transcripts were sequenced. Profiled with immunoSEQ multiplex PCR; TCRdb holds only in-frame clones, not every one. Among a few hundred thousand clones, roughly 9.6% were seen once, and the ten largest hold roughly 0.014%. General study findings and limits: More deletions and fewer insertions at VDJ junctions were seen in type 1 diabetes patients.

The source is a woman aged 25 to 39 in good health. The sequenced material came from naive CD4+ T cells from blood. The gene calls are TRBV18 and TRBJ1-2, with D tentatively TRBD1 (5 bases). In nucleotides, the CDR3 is TGTGCCAGCTCACTTCCGGACGGTGGGGCCTATGGCTACACCTTC. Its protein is CASSLPDGGAYGYTF.